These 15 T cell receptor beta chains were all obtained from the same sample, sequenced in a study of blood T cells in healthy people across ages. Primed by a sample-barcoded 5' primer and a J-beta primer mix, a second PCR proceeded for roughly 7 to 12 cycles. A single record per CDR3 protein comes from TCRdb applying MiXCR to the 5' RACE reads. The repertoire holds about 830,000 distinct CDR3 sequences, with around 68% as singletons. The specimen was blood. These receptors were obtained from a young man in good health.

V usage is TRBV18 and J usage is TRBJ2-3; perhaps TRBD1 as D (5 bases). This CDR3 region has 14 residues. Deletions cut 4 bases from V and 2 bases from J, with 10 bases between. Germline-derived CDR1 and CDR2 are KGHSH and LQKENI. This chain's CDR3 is CASSLQENTDTQYF. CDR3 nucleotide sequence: TGTGCCAGCTCACTACAGGAGAACACAGATACGCAGTATTTT.

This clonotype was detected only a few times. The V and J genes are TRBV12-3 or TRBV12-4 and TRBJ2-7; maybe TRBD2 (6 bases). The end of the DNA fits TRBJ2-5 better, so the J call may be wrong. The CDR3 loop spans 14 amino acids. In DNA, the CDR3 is TGTGCCAGCATGGAACGGAGGGATGGGGAGACCCAGTACTTC. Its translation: CASMERRDGETQYF.

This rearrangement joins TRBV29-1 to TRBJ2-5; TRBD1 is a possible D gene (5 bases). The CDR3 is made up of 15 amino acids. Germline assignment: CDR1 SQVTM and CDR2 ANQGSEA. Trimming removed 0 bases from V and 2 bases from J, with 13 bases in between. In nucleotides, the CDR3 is TGCAGCGTTGAAGAAGCACAAGGGGTACAAGAGACCCAGTACTTC. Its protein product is CSVEEAQGVQETQYF.

The CDR3 spells CASSLDLGLDIQYF. In nucleotides, the CDR3 is TGTGCCAGCAGCTTAGATCTAGGGCTGGACATTCAGTACTTC. The rearrangement links TRBV7-2 to TRBJ2-4; D call uncertain. The CDR3 extends over 14 amino acids. The germline V gene encodes CDR1 SGHTA and CDR2 FQGNSA. With 1 base removed from V and 8 bases from J, the gap between germline ends came to 12 bases.

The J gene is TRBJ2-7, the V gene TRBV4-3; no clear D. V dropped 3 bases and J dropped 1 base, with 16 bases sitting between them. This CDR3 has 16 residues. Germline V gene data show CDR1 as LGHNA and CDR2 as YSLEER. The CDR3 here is CASSHADGPYSYEQYF. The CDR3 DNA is TGCGCCAGCAGCCATGCGGATGGACCCTATTCCTACGAGCAGTACTTC.

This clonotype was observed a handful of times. The CDR3 region has the DNA TGTGCCAGCAGCGACCGGGTTTCGGGGTTCACTAGCTCCTACAATGAGCAGTTCTTC. Its translation: CASSDRVSGFTSSYNEQFF. The V and J genes are TRBV9 and TRBJ2-1; D is possibly TRBD2 (5 bases). Trimming left V 3 bases short and J 0 bases short, with 22 bases between. The CDR3 consists of 19 residues. Germline loops: CDR1 SGDLS, CDR2 YYNGEE.

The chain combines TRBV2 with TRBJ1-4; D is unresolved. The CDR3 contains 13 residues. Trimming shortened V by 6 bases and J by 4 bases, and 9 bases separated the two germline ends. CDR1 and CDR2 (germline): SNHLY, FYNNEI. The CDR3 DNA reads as TGTGCCAGCAGGGGGATACATAATGAAAAACTGTTTTTT. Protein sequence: CASRGIHNEKLFF.

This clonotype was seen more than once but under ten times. DNA of the CDR3: TGTGCCAGCAGCTTTATCACAGATACGCAGTATTTT. Its protein product is CASSFITDTQYF. This chain links TRBV5-4 with TRBJ2-3; D uncertain. CDR3 size: 12 residues. The V gene's germline CDR1 is SGHNT and CDR2 YYREEE (reference sequence). Trimming stripped 2 bases from V and 2 bases from J, with 3 bases between. Full variable domain (missing parts from reference TRBV5-4 and TRBJ2-3): ETGVTQSPTHLIKTRGQQVTLRCSSQSGHNTVSWYQQALGQGPQFIFQYYREEENGRGNFPPRFSGLQFPNYSSELNVNALELDDSALYLCASSFITDTQYFGPGTRLTVL.

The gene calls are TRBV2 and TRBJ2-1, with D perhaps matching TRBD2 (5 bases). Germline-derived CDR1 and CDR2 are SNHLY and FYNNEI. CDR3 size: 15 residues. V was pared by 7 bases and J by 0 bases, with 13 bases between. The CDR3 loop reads CASNRGLSSYNEQFF. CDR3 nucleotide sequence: TGTGCCAGCAATCGCGGACTCAGCTCCTACAATGAGCAGTTCTTC. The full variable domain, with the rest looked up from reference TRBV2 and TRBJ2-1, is EPEVTQTPSHQVTQMGQEVILRCVPISNHLYFYWYRQILGQKVEFLVSFYNNEISEKSEIFDDQFSVERPDGSNFTLKIRSTKLEDSAMYFCASNRGLSSYNEQFFGPGTRLTVL.

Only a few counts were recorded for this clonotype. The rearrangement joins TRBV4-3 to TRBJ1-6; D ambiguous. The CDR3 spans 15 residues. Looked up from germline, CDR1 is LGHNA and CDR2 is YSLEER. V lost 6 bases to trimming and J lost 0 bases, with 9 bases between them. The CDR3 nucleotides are TGCGCCAGCAGGTCACAGAGCTCCTATAATTCACCCCTCCACTTT. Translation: CASRSQSSYNSPLHF.

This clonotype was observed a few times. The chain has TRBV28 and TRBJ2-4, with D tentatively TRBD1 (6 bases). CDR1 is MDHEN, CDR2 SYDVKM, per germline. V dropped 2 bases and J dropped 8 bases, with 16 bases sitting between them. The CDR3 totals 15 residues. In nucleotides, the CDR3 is TGTGCCAGCAGTTTACGCCCAGGGGATCGGGACATTCAGTACTTC. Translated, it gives CASSLRPGDRDIQYF.

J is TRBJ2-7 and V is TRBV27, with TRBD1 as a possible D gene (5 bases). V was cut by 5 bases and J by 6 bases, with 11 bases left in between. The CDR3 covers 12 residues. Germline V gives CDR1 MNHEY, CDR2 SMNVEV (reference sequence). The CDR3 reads CASSPQGVEQYF. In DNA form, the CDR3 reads TGTGCCAGCAGTCCTCAAGGGGTCGAGCAGTACTTC.

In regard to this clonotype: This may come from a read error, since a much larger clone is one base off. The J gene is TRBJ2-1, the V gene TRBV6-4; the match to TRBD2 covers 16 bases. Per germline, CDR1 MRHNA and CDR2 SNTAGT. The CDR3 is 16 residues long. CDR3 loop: CAGSLGLAGGYNEQFF. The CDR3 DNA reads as TGTGCCGGCAGTCTGGGACTAGCGGGGGGGTACAATGAGCAGTTCTTC.

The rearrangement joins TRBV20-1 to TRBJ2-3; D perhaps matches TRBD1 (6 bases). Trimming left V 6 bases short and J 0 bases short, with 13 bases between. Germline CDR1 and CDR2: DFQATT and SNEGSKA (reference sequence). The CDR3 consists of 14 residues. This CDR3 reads CSAQRGSSTDTQYF. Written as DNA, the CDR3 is TGCAGTGCCCAAAGGGGGTCTAGCACAGATACGCAGTATTTT.

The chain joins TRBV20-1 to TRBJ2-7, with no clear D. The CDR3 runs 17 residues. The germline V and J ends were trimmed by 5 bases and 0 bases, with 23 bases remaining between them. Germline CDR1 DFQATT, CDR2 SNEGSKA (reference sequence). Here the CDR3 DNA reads TGCAGTGCTTTCGCCCCAGATAGTTCCGGTTACTCCTACGAGCAGTACTTC. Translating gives CSAFAPDSSGYSYEQYF.